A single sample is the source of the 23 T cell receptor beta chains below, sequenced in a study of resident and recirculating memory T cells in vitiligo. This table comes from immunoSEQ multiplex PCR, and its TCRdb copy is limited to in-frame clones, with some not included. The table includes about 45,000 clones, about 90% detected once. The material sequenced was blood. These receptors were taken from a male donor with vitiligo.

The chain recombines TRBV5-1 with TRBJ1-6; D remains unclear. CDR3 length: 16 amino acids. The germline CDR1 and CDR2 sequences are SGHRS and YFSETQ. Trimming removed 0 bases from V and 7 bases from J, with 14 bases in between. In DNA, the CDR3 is TGCGCCAGCAGCTTGGGAAGCGGGCTGCGGAATTCACCCCTCCACTTT. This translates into CASSLGSGLRNSPLHF.

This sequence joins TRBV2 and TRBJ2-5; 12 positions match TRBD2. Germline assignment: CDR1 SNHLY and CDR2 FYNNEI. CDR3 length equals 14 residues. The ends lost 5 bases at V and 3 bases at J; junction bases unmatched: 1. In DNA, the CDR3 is TGTGCCAGCAGTCGACTAGCGGGGGAAGAGACCCAGTACTTC. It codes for CASSRLAGEETQYF.

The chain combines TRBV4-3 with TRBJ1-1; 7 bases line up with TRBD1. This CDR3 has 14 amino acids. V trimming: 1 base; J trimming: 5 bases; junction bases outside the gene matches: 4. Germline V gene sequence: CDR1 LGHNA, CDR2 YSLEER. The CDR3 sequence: CASSQVRQGTEAFF. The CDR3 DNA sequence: TGCGCCAGCAGCCAAGTCCGACAGGGAACTGAAGCTTTCTTT.

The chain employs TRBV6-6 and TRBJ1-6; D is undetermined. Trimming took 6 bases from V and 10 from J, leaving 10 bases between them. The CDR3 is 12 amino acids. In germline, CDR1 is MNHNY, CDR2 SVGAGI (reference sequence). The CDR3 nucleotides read TGTGCCAGCAGACTGCCCCAATCACCCCTCCACTTT. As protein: CASRLPQSPLHF.

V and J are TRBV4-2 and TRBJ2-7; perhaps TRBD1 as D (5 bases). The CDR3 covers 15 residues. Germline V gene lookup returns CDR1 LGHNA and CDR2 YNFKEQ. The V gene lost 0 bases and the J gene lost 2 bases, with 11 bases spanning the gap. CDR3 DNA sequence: TGTGCCAGCAGCCAAGACCTCAGGGCCCCCTACGAGCAGTACTTC. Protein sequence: CASSQDLRAPYEQYF.

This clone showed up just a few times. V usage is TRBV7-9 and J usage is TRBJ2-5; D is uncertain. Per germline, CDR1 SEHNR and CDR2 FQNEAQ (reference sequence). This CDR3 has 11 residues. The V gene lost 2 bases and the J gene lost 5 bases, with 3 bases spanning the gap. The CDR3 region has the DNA TGTGCCAGCAGCTTATATGAGACCCAGTACTTC. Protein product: CASSLYETQYF.

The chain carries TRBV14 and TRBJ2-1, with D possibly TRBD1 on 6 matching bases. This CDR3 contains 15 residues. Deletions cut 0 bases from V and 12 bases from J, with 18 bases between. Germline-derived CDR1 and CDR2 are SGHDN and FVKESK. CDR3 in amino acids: CASSQDPQGKTTQFF. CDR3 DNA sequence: TGTGCCAGCAGCCAAGATCCCCAGGGGAAAACAACGCAGTTCTTC.

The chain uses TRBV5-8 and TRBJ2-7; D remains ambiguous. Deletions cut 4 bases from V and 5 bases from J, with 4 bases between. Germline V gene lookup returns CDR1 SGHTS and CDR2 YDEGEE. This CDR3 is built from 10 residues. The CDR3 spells CASSHNEQYF. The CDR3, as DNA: TGTGCCAGCAGCCACAACGAGCAGTACTTC.

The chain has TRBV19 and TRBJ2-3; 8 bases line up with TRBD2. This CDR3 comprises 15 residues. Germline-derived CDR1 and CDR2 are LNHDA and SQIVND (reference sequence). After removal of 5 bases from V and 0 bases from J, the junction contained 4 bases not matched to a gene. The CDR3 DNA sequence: TGTGCCAGTAGTTATGGCGGGGGGAGCACAGATACGCAGTATTTT. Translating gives CASSYGGGSTDTQYF.

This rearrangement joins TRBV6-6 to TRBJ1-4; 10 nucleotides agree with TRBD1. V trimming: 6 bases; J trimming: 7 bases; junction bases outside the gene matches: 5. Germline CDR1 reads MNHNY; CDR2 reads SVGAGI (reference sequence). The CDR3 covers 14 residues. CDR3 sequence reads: CASRETGGGEKLFF. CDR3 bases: TGTGCCAGCAGGGAGACAGGGGGCGGTGAAAAACTGTTTTTT.

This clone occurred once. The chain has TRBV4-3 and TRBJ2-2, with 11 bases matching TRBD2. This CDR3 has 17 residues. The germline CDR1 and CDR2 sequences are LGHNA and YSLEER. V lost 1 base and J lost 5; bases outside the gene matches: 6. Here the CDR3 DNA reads TGCGCCAGCAGCCAAGTCATCCTAGCGGGGGGTACCGGGGAGCTGTTTTTT. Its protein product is CASSQVILAGGTGELFF.

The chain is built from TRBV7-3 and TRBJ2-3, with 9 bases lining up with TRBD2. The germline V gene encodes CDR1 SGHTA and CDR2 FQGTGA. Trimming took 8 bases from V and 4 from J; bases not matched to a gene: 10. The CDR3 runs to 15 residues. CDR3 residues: CASGKAGGFSDTQYF. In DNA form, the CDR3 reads TGTGCCAGCGGAAAAGCGGGGGGCTTCTCAGATACGCAGTATTTT. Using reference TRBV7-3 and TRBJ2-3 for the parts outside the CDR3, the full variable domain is GAGVSQTPSNKVTEKGKYVELRCDPISGHTALYWYRQSLGQGPEFLIYFQGTGAADDSGLPNDRFFAVRPEGSVSTLKIQRTERGDSAVYLCASGKAGGFSDTQYFGPGTRLTVL.

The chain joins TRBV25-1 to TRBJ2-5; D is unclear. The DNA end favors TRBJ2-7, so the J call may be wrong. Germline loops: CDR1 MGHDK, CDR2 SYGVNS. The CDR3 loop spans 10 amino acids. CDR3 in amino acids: CASSDYEQYF. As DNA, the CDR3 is TGTGCCAGCAGTGACTACGAGCAGTACTTC.

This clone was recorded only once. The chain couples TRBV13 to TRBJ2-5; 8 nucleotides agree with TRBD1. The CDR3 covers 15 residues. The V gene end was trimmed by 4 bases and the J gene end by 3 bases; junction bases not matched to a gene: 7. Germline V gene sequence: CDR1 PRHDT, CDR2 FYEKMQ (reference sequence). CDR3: CASSSQGAWEETQYF. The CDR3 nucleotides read TGTGCCAGCAGCTCGCAGGGGGCATGGGAAGAGACCCAGTACTTC.

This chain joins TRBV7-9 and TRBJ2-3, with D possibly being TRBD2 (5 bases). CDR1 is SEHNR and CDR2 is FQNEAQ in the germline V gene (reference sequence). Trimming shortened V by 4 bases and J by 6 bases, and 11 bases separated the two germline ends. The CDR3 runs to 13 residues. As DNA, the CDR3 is TGTGCCAGCAGCTCTTTTGGCGGGGATACGCAGTATTTT. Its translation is CASSSFGGDTQYF.

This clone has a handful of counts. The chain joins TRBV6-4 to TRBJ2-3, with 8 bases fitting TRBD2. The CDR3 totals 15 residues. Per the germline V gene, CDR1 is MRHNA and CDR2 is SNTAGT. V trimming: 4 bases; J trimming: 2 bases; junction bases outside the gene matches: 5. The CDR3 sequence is CASSVTSGATDTQYF. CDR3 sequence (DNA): TGTGCCAGCAGTGTTACTAGCGGCGCCACAGATACGCAGTATTTT.

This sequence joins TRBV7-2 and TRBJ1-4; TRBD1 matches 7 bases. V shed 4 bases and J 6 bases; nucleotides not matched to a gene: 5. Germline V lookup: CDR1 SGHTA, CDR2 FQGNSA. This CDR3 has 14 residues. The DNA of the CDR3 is TGTGCCAGCAGCTCCGGGACAGTCTATGAAAAACTGTTTTTT. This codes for CASSSGTVYEKLFF.

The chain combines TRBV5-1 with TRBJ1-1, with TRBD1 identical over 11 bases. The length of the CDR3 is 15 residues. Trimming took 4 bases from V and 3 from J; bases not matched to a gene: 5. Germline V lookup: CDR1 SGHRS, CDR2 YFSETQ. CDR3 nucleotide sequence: TGCGCCAGCAGCCCAAGGACAGGGGGCTACACTGAAGCTTTCTTT. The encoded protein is CASSPRTGGYTEAFF.

The CDR3 sequence: CATSRGLNTGELFF. CDR3 DNA sequence: TGTGCCACCAGCAGGGGACTCAACACCGGGGAGCTGTTTTTT. The V gene is TRBV15, the J gene TRBJ2-2; the D gene is possibly TRBD2 (6 bases). The CDR3 runs 14 residues. Trimming shortened V by 3 bases and J by 2 bases, and 7 bases separated the two germline ends. The germline CDR1 and CDR2 sequences are LNHNV and YYDKDF (reference sequence).

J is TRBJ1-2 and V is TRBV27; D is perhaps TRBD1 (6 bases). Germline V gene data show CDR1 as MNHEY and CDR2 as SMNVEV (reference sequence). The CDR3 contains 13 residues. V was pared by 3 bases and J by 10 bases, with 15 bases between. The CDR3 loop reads CASSLRGAYPYTF. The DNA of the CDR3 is TGTGCCAGCAGTTTGCGGGGGGCTTATCCCTACACCTTC.

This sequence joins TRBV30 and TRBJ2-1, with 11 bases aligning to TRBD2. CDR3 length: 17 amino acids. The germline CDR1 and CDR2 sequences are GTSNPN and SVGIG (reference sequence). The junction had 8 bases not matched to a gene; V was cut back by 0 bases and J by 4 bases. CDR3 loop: CAWSVGASSGGYNEQFF. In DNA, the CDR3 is TGTGCCTGGAGTGTGGGGGCCTCTAGCGGGGGGTACAATGAGCAGTTCTTC.

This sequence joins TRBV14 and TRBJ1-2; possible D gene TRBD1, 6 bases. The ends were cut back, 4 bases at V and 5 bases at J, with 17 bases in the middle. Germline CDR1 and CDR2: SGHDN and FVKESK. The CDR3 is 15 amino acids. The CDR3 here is CASSPMGATYYGYTF. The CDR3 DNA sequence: TGTGCCAGCAGCCCGATGGGGGCCACCTATTATGGCTACACCTTC.

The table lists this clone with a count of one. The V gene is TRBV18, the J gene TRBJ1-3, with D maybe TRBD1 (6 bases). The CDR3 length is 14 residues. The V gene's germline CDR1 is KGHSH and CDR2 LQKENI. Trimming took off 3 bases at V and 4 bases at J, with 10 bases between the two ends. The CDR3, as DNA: TGTGCCAGCTCACCCTTGGGGGCCGGAAACACCATATATTTT. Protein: CASSPLGAGNTIYF.